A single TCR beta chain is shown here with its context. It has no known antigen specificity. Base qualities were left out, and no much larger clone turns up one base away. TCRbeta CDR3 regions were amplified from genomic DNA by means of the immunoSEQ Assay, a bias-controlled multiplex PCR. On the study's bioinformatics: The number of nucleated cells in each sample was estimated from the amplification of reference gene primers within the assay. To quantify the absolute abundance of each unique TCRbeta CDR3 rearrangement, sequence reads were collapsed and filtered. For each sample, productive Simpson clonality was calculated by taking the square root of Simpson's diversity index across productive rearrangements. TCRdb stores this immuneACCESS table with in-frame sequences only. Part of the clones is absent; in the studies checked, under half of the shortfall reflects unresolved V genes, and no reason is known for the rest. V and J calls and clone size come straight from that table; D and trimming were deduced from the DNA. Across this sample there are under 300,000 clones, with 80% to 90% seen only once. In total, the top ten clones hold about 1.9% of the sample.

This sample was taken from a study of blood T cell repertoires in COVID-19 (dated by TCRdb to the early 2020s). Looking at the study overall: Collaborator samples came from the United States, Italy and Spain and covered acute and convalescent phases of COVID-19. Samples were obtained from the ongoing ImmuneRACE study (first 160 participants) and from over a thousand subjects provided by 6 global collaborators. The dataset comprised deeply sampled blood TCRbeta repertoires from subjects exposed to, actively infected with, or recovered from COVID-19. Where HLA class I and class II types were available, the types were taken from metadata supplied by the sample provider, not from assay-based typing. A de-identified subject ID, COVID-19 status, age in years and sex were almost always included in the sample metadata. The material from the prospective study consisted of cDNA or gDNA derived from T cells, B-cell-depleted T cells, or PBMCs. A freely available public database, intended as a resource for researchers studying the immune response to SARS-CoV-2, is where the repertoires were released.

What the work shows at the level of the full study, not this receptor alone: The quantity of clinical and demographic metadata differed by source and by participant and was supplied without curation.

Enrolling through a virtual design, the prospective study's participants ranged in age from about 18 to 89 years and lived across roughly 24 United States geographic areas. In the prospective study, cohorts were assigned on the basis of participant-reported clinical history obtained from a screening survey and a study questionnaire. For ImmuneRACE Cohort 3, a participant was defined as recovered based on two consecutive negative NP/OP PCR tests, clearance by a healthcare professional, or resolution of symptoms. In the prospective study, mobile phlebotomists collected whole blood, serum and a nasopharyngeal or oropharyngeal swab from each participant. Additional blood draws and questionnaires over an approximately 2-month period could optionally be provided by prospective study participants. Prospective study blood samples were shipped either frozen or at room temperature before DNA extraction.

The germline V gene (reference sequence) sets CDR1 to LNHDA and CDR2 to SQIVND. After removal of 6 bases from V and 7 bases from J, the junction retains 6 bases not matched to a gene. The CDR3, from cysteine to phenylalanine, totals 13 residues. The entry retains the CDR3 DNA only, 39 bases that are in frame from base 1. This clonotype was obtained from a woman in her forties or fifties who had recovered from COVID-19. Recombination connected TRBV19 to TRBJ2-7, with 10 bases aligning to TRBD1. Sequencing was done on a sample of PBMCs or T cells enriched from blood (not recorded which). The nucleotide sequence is TGTGCCAGTAGCCCCGGGACAGGGGTTGAGCAGTACTTC. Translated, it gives CASSPGTGVEQYF.